This T cell receptor beta chain originates from a study of patients and donors after allogeneic stem cell transplantation. TCRdb fed the RT-PCR reads into MiXCR, producing one record per CDR3 protein. The sample has roughly 230,000 distinct CDR3 sequences; 12% to 15% are singletons. CDR3 size: 15 residues. V was cut by 0 bases and J by 2 bases, with 10 bases left in between. The V gene's germline CDR1 is GTSNPN and CDR2 SVGIG (reference sequence). This clonotype was detected only a few times. This TCR derives from a human donor who was either an allogeneic HSCT recipient or a stem cell or donor lymphocyte infusion donor (not recorded which). It is not recorded whose cells these are; they may come from a transplant donor. Sequenced input: blood, either unsorted or a sorted T cell fraction (not recorded which). J is TRBJ1-4 and V is TRBV30, with D uncertain. Here the CDR3 reads CAWSVGAGTNEKLFF. The DNA for the CDR3 is TGTGCCTGGAGTGTAGGCGCGGGGACTAATGAAAAACTGTTTTTT.